Below, 21 T cell receptor beta chains from the same sample are listed, as sequenced in a study of blood T cell repertoires in COVID-19. Profiling relied on immunoSEQ multiplex PCR, and the TCRdb table lists in-frame clones only, not all of them. The sample holds over 70,000 clones, nearly 90% seen once. Sequencing input: peripheral blood. Source of these receptors: a woman older than 75 with active or convalescent COVID-19.

The genes are TRBV28 and TRBJ2-7, with a weak D call TRBD1 (5 bases). The CDR3 consists of 13 residues. CDR1 is MDHEN and CDR2 is SYDVKM in the germline V gene. Deletions cut 6 bases from V and 5 bases from J, with 14 bases between. The CDR3 spells CASSQVQGNEQYF. DNA for the CDR3: TGTGCCAGCAGCCAAGTTCAGGGTAACGAGCAGTACTTC.

This chain links TRBV5-1 with TRBJ1-4; weak D call: TRBD1 (6 bases). CDR1 SGHRS and CDR2 YFSETQ come from the germline V gene. The CDR3 extends over 15 amino acids. V was shortened by 4 bases and J by 0 bases, with 10 bases between the two germline ends. The CDR3 protein is CASSTDRPTNEKLFF. DNA for the CDR3: TGCGCCAGCAGCACCGACAGGCCAACTAATGAAAAACTGTTTTTT.

The chain links TRBV5-1 to TRBJ2-7; a weak D match, TRBD2 (6 bases). Germline values: CDR1 SGHRS, CDR2 YFSETQ. The V and J ends lost 4 bases and 4 bases respectively, with 18 bases between them. This CDR3 region has 15 residues. CDR3 coding DNA: TGCGCCAGCAGCCAAGGAGGGAAAGTTCAGTACGAGCAGTACTTC. Encoded protein: CASSQGGKVQYEQYF.

This rearrangement joins TRBV5-4 to TRBJ1-5; weak D call: TRBD1 (6 bases). The germline V and J ends were trimmed by 4 bases and 0 bases, with 11 bases remaining between them. The CDR3 has 15 residues. Germline loops: CDR1 SGHNT, CDR2 YYREEE (reference sequence). This CDR3 reads CASSAGGDSNQPQHF. In DNA, the CDR3 is TGTGCCAGCAGCGCGGGGGGCGATAGCAATCAGCCCCAGCATTTT.

J is TRBJ1-6 and V is TRBV19, with 7 positions matching TRBD1. This CDR3 is 13 amino acids long. The trim removed 7 bases at V and 10 bases at J, leaving 7 bases unmatched. The germline V gene has CDR1 LNHDA and CDR2 SQIVND (reference sequence). The CDR3: CASTEDRRSPLHF. The CDR3 DNA reads TGTGCCAGTACCGAGGACAGGAGATCACCCCTCCACTTT.

The chain carries TRBV19 and TRBJ1-4; D might be TRBD1 (5 bases). Germline V gene lookup returns CDR1 LNHDA and CDR2 SQIVND (reference sequence). This CDR3 comprises 17 residues. V gave up 6 bases and J gave up 5 bases, with 22 bases separating them. The CDR3 region has the DNA TGTGCCAGTAGCTCCGACAGCCTTCTGGAGGGAAATGAAAAACTGTTTTTT. Translation: CASSSDSLLEGNEKLFF. Complete variable domain (other parts from reference TRBV19 and TRBJ1-4): DGGITQSPKYLFRKEGQNVTLSCEQNLNHDAMYWYRQDPGQGLRLIYYSQIVNDFQKGDIAEGYSVSREKKESFPLTVTSAQKNPTAFYLCASSSDSLLEGNEKLFFGSGTQLSVL.

The chain employs TRBV21-1 and TRBJ1-2; TRBD1 is taken as the D call from the table, unchecked against the DNA. TRBV21-1 is a documented pseudogene. This CDR3 has 15 amino acids. CDR3 sequence (DNA): TGTGCCAGCAGCGGTTACAGGGGGCGATGCTCTGGCTACACCTTC. This encodes CASSGYRGRCSGYTF.

The chain joins TRBV6-2 or TRBV6-3 to TRBJ2-7; 7 bases are shared with TRBD2. This CDR3 region has 14 residues. The junction had 9 bases not matched to a gene; V was cut back by 6 bases and J by 4 bases. Germline V gene sequence: CDR1 MNHEY, CDR2 SVGEGT. The CDR3, as DNA: TGTGCCAGCAGCCGACTAGCCCCCGGATACGAGCAGTACTTC. Residues: CASSRLAPGYEQYF.

This clone showed up just once. DNA for the CDR3: TGTGCCAGCAGTTTAGTACAGAATAACGAAAAACTGTTTTTT. It translates to CASSLVQNNEKLFF. The chain employs TRBV28 and TRBJ1-4; D remains unclear. Germline CDR1 is MDHEN and CDR2 is SYDVKM. The CDR3 is 14 residues long. V was cut by 2 bases and J by 8 bases, with 12 bases left in between.

The V call is TRBV7-2, the J call TRBJ2-3; maybe TRBD2 (5 bases). Germline V CDR1 and CDR2: SGHTA, FQGNSA. This CDR3 region has 18 residues. V lost 2 bases to trimming and J lost 0 bases, with 18 bases between them. CDR3: CASSLTPSAGYSTDTQYF. The CDR3 DNA is TGTGCCAGCAGCTTAACCCCCTCTGCGGGCTATAGCACAGATACGCAGTATTTT.

The chain recombines TRBV7-2 with TRBJ2-3; 12 bases are shared with TRBD2. The CDR3 has 17 amino acids. CDR1 SGHTA and CDR2 FQGNSA come from the germline V gene. With V trimmed by 2 bases and J by 1 base, 4 bases remained unmatched. In DNA form, the CDR3 reads TGTGCCAGCAGCTTAATACGACTAGCGGGAGGCACAGATACGCAGTATTTT. This sequence encodes CASSLIRLAGGTDTQYF.

In this sample, this clone turned up a few times. J is TRBJ2-1 and V is TRBV7-3, with TRBD2 matching 11 bases. Germline values: CDR1 SGHTA, CDR2 FQGTGA. CDR3 size: 16 residues. Trimming cost V 1 base and J 2 bases; bases outside gene matches: 1. For the CDR3, the DNA is TGTGCCAGCAGCTTAATAGCGGGAGGGACCTACAATGAGCAGTTCTTC. As protein: CASSLIAGGTYNEQFF.

V and J are TRBV14 and TRBJ2-1, with a possible D match to TRBD2 (6 bases). The germline V gene encodes CDR1 SGHDN and CDR2 FVKESK. V lost 4 bases and J lost 3, with 13 bases in between. This CDR3 has 15 amino acids. The CDR3 DNA sequence: TGTGCCAGCAGCCTCTACGGGGGATTCTACAATGAGCAGTTCTTC. It is translated as CASSLYGGFYNEQFF. The full variable domain, with the rest looked up from reference TRBV14 and TRBJ2-1, is EAGVTQFPSHSVIEKGQTVTLRCDPISGHDNLYWYRRVMGKEIKFLLHFVKESKQDESGMPNNRFLAERTGGTYSTLKVQPAELEDSGVYFCASSLYGGFYNEQFFGPGTRLTVL.

The rearrangement links TRBV14 to TRBJ2-7; 9 bases line up with TRBD1. After removal of 1 base from V and 3 bases from J, the junction contained 7 bases not matched to a gene. This CDR3 has 16 amino acids. Germline assignment: CDR1 SGHDN and CDR2 FVKESK. CDR3 loop: CASSQGSGQGNYEQYF. For the CDR3, the DNA is TGTGCCAGCAGCCAAGGCTCGGGACAGGGCAACTACGAGCAGTACTTC.

The chain has TRBV29-1 and TRBJ2-3; weak D call: TRBD2 (6 bases). V lost 5 bases and J 2 bases, leaving 11 bases between the germline ends. Germline CDR1 reads SQVTM; CDR2 reads ANQGSEA. The CDR3 spans 13 residues. CDR3 sequence reads: CSVSRDFTDTQYF. As DNA, the CDR3 is TGCAGCGTTTCCAGGGACTTCACAGATACGCAGTATTTT.

CDR3 in DNA: TGCAGCGTACGGGACTGGGGAAACACCATATATTTT. It specifies CSVRDWGNTIYF. The genes are TRBV29-1 and TRBJ1-3; weak D call: TRBD1 (5 bases). Germline CDR1 SQVTM, CDR2 ANQGSEA. The CDR3 is made up of 12 amino acids. The germline V and J ends were trimmed by 6 bases and 4 bases, with 10 bases remaining between them.

This clone was seen just once. The rearrangement joins TRBV27 to TRBJ2-3, with D possibly TRBD1 on 5 matching bases. Germline CDR1 and CDR2: MNHEY and SMNVEV (reference sequence). Trimming removed 7 bases from V and 1 base from J, with 15 bases in between. The CDR3 is made up of 15 amino acids. As DNA, the CDR3 is TGTGCCAGCAATCACGACGACAGACGCACAGATACGCAGTATTTT. The encoded protein is CASNHDDRRTDTQYF.

The V and J genes are TRBV14 and TRBJ1-5; D call uncertain. This CDR3 has 15 amino acids. Germline loops: CDR1 SGHDN, CDR2 FVKESK. V lost 0 bases, J lost 5 bases, and 11 bases lay in between. The DNA of the CDR3 is TGTGCCAGCAGCCAAGAACGGCACCGGGATCAGCCCCAGCATTTT. Its translation is CASSQERHRDQPQHF.

The gene calls are TRBV19 and TRBJ2-7; 9 nucleotides agree with TRBD1. This CDR3 has 12 amino acids. V shed 10 bases and J 6 bases; nucleotides not matched to a gene: 7. Germline CDR1 is LNHDA and CDR2 is SQIVND (reference sequence). The CDR3 region has the DNA TGTGCCACAGGACAGGGGAAGGGCGAGCAGTACTTC. Encoded protein: CATGQGKGEQYF.

The chain combines TRBV13 with TRBJ1-3; 8 bases line up with TRBD1. V lost 4 bases and J lost 0; bases outside the gene matches: 8. CDR1 and CDR2 from the germline V gene are PRHDT and FYEKMQ (reference sequence). CDR3 length: 17 amino acids. The CDR3 DNA is TGTGCCAGCAGCTCTCGGGACAGGCCCAGCTCTGGAAACACCATATATTTT. Translated, it gives CASSSRDRPSSGNTIYF.

J is TRBJ2-7 and V is TRBV9, with D perhaps matching TRBD1 (6 bases). Germline CDR1 reads SGDLS; CDR2 reads YYNGEE. V was shortened by 4 bases and J by 3 bases, with 11 bases between the two germline ends. This CDR3 is built from 13 residues. The CDR3 reads CASSPRDIYEQYF. CDR3 DNA sequence: TGTGCCAGCAGCCCCCGGGACATCTACGAGCAGTACTTC.